A single sample gave rise to the 32 T cell receptor beta chains below, sequenced in a study of T cells after posttransplantation cyclophosphamide. Measured with immunoSEQ multiplex PCR; TCRdb has only the in-frame clones, and not every one. The sample records about 22,000 clones, over 95% being singletons. The naive gate required viable CD3+CD4+ or CD3+CD8+ cells with CCR7+CD45RA+CD45RO-CD95-CD27+CD28+ phenotype. Material: naive CD4+ T cells sorted from PBMCs. Every receptor here comes from a man aged 50 to 59 in good health, CMV-negative, and a related stem cell transplant donor.

V usage is TRBV5-1 and J usage is TRBJ2-1; TRBD2 agrees at 7 bases. Germline-derived CDR1 and CDR2 are SGHRS and YFSETQ. The CDR3 sequence is 21 residues long. The J segment lost 0 bases and the V segment lost 2 bases, leaving 20 bases of the junction unmatched. The CDR3 DNA reads TGCGCCAGCAGCTTCCGGGCGGGTAGCGGGTCCCAAAAAGCCTCCTACAATGAGCAGTTCTTC. This gives the protein CASSFRAGSGSQKASYNEQFF. The variable domain in full, with the rest retrieved from reference TRBV5-1 and TRBJ2-1, is KAGVTQTPRYLIKTRGQQVTLSCSPISGHRSVSWYQQTPGQGLQFLFEYFSETQRNKGNFPGRFSGRQFSNSRSEMNVSTLELGDSALYLCASSFRAGSGSQKASYNEQFFGPGTRLTVL.

The J gene is TRBJ1-6, the V gene TRBV18, with D unclear. In germline, CDR1 is KGHSH, CDR2 LQKENI. Trimming stripped 2 bases from V and 7 bases from J, with 12 bases between. The CDR3 is made up of 15 amino acids. DNA of the CDR3: TGTGCCAGCTCACCAGAACGGGGATGGAATTCACCCCTCCACTTT. Amino acids: CASSPERGWNSPLHF.

This clone was counted once. The chain joins TRBV27 to TRBJ2-3; TRBD2 matches at 14 bases. The CDR3 is 16 residues long. CDR1 MNHEY and CDR2 SMNVEV come from the germline V gene (reference sequence). J lost 6 bases, V lost 6 bases, and 8 bases had no gene match. CDR3 sequence reads: CASSAEGTSGSDTQYF. The CDR3 region has the DNA TGTGCCAGCAGCGCCGAGGGGACTAGCGGGAGTGATACGCAGTATTTT.

This rearrangement joins TRBV7-3 to TRBJ2-2; unclear D gene. Germline values: CDR1 SGHTA, CDR2 FQGTGA. This CDR3 comprises 13 residues. V gave up 0 bases and J gave up 6 bases, with 5 bases separating them. The CDR3 region has the DNA TGTGCCAGCAGCTTAACTCCCGCCGGGGAGCTGTTTTTT. Encoded protein: CASSLTPAGELFF.

The rearrangement joins TRBV6-5 to TRBJ1-1, with TRBD1 matching 8 bases. After removal of 2 bases from V and 8 bases from J, the junction contained 7 bases not matched to a gene. Germline loops: CDR1 MNHEY, CDR2 SVGAGI. The CDR3 length is 14 residues. This chain's CDR3 is CASSYPDWTGEAFF. CDR3 bases: TGTGCCAGCAGTTACCCGGACTGGACAGGGGAAGCTTTCTTT.

V and J are TRBV5-1 and TRBJ2-7; D is uncertain. The V end was cut by 2 bases, the J end by 7 bases, with 16 bases between. The CDR3 consists of 14 residues. CDR1 and CDR2 from the germline V gene are SGHRS and YFSETQ. CDR3 coding DNA: TGCGCCAGCAGCTTCGGTCCGCTCGAGAGAGAGCAGTACTTC. Amino acids: CASSFGPLEREQYF.

The V call is TRBV7-9, the J call TRBJ1-1, with TRBD1 as a possible D gene (5 bases). V was pared by 5 bases and J by 5 bases, with 12 bases between. This CDR3 comprises 13 residues. Germline lookup yields CDR1 SEHNR and CDR2 FQNEAQ (reference sequence). Here the CDR3 reads CASSPIQGTEAFF. The CDR3 region has the DNA TGTGCCAGCAGCCCGATTCAGGGTACTGAAGCTTTCTTT.

J is TRBJ2-5 and V is TRBV2; 12 bases are a match to TRBD2. Trimming at V came to 10 bases and at J to 2 bases, leaving 11 bases not matched to a gene. The length of the CDR3 is 16 residues. The germline CDR1 and CDR2 sequences are SNHLY and FYNNEI. CDR3 nucleotide sequence: TGTGCCACCAACCCTAGCGGGGGGGCCGGGCAAGAGACCCAGTACTTC. Its protein is CATNPSGGAGQETQYF. The full variable domain, with the rest looked up from reference TRBV2 and TRBJ2-5, is EPEVTQTPSHQVTQMGQEVILRCVPISNHLYFYWYRQILGQKVEFLVSFYNNEISEKSEIFDDQFSVERPDGSNFTLKIRSTKLEDSAMYFCATNPSGGAGQETQYFGPGTRLLVL.

The J gene is TRBJ2-1, the V gene TRBV12-5; D not resolved. Deletions cut 11 bases from V and 6 bases from J, with 17 bases between. Germline V CDR1 and CDR2: LGHNT, FRNRAP. The CDR3 loop spans 13 amino acids. Written as DNA, the CDR3 is TGTGCTGTCTCAAAATCCGGTCCCAATGAGCAGTTCTTC. It codes for CAVSKSGPNEQFF.

The chain carries TRBV4-1 and TRBJ2-1; TRBD2 aligns across 7 bases. The CDR3 runs to 18 residues. Looked up from germline, CDR1 is MGHRA and CDR2 is YSYEKL. The trim removed 2 bases at V and 9 bases at J, leaving 19 bases unmatched. The CDR3 bases are TGCGCCAGCAGCCAACCCCAAGTCGCTAGCGGAATATATGGTGAGCAGTTCTTC. It translates to CASSQPQVASGIYGEQFF.

The CDR3 spells CASMRDRGETQYF. The CDR3, as DNA: TGTGCCAGCATGAGGGACAGGGGCGAGACCCAGTACTTC. The chain uses TRBV6-1 and TRBJ2-5; TRBD1 agrees at 10 bases. Per the germline V gene, CDR1 is MNHNS and CDR2 is SASEGT. The trim removed 7 bases at V and 5 bases at J, leaving 4 bases unmatched. CDR3 length: 13 residues.

The chain uses TRBV7-2 and TRBJ2-2; 12 bases align to TRBD2. J lost 5 bases, V lost 6 bases, and 7 bases had no gene match. The CDR3 loop spans 16 amino acids. Germline assignment: CDR1 SGHTA and CDR2 FQGNSA. The CDR3 spells CASSLAGGPRTGELFF. The CDR3 DNA reads TGTGCCAGCAGTCTAGCGGGGGGGCCTAGGACCGGGGAGCTGTTTTTT.

This rearrangement joins TRBV19 to TRBJ1-4; D perhaps matches TRBD1 (5 bases). The CDR3 covers 14 residues. Germline V gene lookup returns CDR1 LNHDA and CDR2 SQIVND (reference sequence). V was pared by 3 bases and J by 8 bases, with 13 bases between. The CDR3 spells CASSMGQGWEKLFF. In nucleotides, the CDR3 is TGTGCCAGTAGTATGGGTCAGGGTTGGGAAAAACTGTTTTTT.

This clone was counted a single time. The J gene is TRBJ1-5, the V gene TRBV6-5; the D is unclear. V was clipped by 5 bases and J by 2 bases, with 7 bases between them. From germline, CDR1 is MNHEY and CDR2 SVGAGI. This CDR3 is built from 13 residues. In nucleotides, the CDR3 is TGTGCCAGCAGTGAGAGGGGCAATCAGCCCCAGCATTTT. As protein: CASSERGNQPQHF.

Here the CDR3 reads CASRCMRTGYYEQYF. CDR3 in DNA: TGTGCAAGTCGCTGTATGAGGACAGGTTACTACGAGCAGTACTTC. V and J are TRBV12-2 and TRBJ2-7; TRBD1, the table's D call, was not compared with the DNA. TRBV12-2 is deemed a pseudogene. The CDR3 totals 15 residues.

This CDR3 reads CASSLAEAYYGYTF. Written as DNA, the CDR3 is TGCGCCAGCAGCTTGGCAGAGGCGTACTATGGCTACACCTTC. The chain combines TRBV5-1 with TRBJ1-2; D call uncertain. This CDR3 region has 14 residues. V lost 0 bases and J lost 3, with 9 bases in between. Germline CDR1 and CDR2: SGHRS and YFSETQ. Full variable domain (missing parts from reference TRBV5-1 and TRBJ1-2): KAGVTQTPRYLIKTRGQQVTLSCSPISGHRSVSWYQQTPGQGLQFLFEYFSETQRNKGNFPGRFSGRQFSNSRSEMNVSTLELGDSALYLCASSLAEAYYGYTFGSGTRLTVV.

This clone has a single count. This sequence joins TRBV6-5 and TRBJ2-5; tentative D call: TRBD1 (7 bases). The CDR3 is 15 amino acids. V lost 2 bases to trimming and J lost 4 bases, with 14 bases between them. Germline loops: CDR1 MNHEY, CDR2 SVGAGI. CDR3 protein: CASSYATGRGETQYF. As DNA, the CDR3 is TGTGCCAGCAGTTACGCGACAGGGCGGGGAGAGACCCAGTACTTC.

The chain employs TRBV5-4 and TRBJ2-1; 12 bases align to TRBD2. The germline CDR1 and CDR2 sequences are SGHNT and YYREEE (reference sequence). The V gene end was trimmed by 4 bases and the J gene end by 9 bases; junction bases not matched to a gene: 11. The CDR3 extends over 16 amino acids. In DNA form, the CDR3 reads TGTGCCAGCAGCGCGACTAGCGGGAGCGTGAGCGGTGAGCAGTTCTTC. Translation gives CASSATSGSVSGEQFF.

This clone has just one count. V usage is TRBV7-2 and J usage is TRBJ2-5; the match to TRBD2 covers 13 bases. Trimming at V came to 3 bases and at J to 7 bases, leaving 8 bases not matched to a gene. Germline CDR1 and CDR2: SGHTA and FQGNSA. The CDR3 loop spans 16 amino acids. The CDR3 nucleotides read TGTGCCAGCAGCTTGGAAGGGACTAGCGGGATTAGGACCCAGTACTTC. The encoded protein is CASSLEGTSGIRTQYF.

This sequence joins TRBV11-1 and TRBJ1-1; perhaps TRBD1 as D (6 bases). CDR1 is SGHAT and CDR2 is FQDESV in the germline V gene (reference sequence). The CDR3 is made up of 14 amino acids. Between the trimmed V and J ends, which lost 2 bases and 1 base, there was a span of 8 bases. The CDR3 loop reads CASSLTRGNTEAFF. The CDR3 DNA reads as TGTGCCAGCAGCTTAACCAGGGGGAACACTGAAGCTTTCTTT.

The rearrangement uses TRBV9 and TRBJ2-2; D remains unclear. CDR1 and CDR2 from the germline V gene are SGDLS and YYNGEE. Trimming removed 0 bases at V and 7 bases at J, with 4 bases between. CDR3 length: 12 amino acids. CDR3 sequence (DNA): TGTGCCAGCAGCGTAGGCGGCGGGGAGCTGTTTTTT. This translates into CASSVGGGELFF.

V and J are TRBV6-1 and TRBJ2-7; 7 bases are shared with TRBD2. V trimming: 6 bases; J trimming: 0 bases; junction bases outside the gene matches: 8. CDR3 length: 15 residues. Germline assignment: CDR1 MNHNS and CDR2 SASEGT. The DNA of the CDR3 is TGTGCCAGCAGGCCCCCCGGGGGGACCTCCTACGAGCAGTACTTC. Its protein is CASRPPGGTSYEQYF.

This chain connects TRBV5-1 to TRBJ2-5; D perhaps matches TRBD1 (5 bases). Gene TRBJ2-7 matches the end of the DNA better, so the J call may be wrong. Germline values: CDR1 SGHRS, CDR2 YFSETQ. The CDR3 has 14 residues. The CDR3 DNA reads as TGCGCCAGCAGCTCGAGCACAGGATCCTACGAGCAGTACTTC. The encoded protein is CASSSSTGSYEQYF.

The chain is built from TRBV9 and TRBJ2-3, with 10 bases matching TRBD2. The CDR3 is 16 residues long. Per germline, CDR1 SGDLS and CDR2 YYNGEE. With 3 bases clipped from V and 0 bases from J, the junction kept 4 bases outside the gene matches. Written as DNA, the CDR3 is TGTGCCAGCAGCGATTTAGCGGGGGGAAGCACAGATACGCAGTATTTT. Its translation is CASSDLAGGSTDTQYF.

The rearrangement joins TRBV2 to TRBJ2-7; 8 bases match TRBD1. V trimming: 8 bases; J trimming: 0 bases; junction bases outside the gene matches: 6. The germline V gene encodes CDR1 SNHLY and CDR2 FYNNEI. The CDR3 covers 14 residues. CDR3: CASDQGALSYEQYF. The CDR3 nucleotides read TGTGCCAGCGACCAGGGGGCCCTCTCCTACGAGCAGTACTTC.

The CDR3 bases are TGTGCCAGCAGTTTGCGGGGTCGGGAGAACACTGAAGCTTTCTTT. Residues: CASSLRGRENTEAFF. The chain couples TRBV27 to TRBJ1-1; D is uncertain. Germline V lookup: CDR1 MNHEY, CDR2 SMNVEV (reference sequence). The germline V and J ends were trimmed by 3 bases and 1 base, with 12 bases remaining between them. The CDR3 loop spans 15 amino acids.

The chain has TRBV5-1 and TRBJ1-3; D may be TRBD1 (5 bases). V was cut by 5 bases and J by 0 bases, with 15 bases left in between. The CDR3 consists of 16 residues. CDR1 SGHRS and CDR2 YFSETQ come from the germline V gene. CDR3 nucleotides: TGCGCCAGCAGACGTGGGGGGGGTTCCTCTGGAAACACCATATATTTT. Translated, it gives CASRRGGGSSGNTIYF.

The V call is TRBV6-9, the J call TRBJ2-7; D ambiguous. Trimming took 0 bases from V and 5 from J, leaving 11 bases between them. Germline loops: CDR1 MNHGY, CDR2 SVAAGI. This CDR3 is built from 14 residues. The DNA for the CDR3 is TGTGCCAGCAGTTATTCTGTCAAACTCCACGAGCAGTACTTC. It codes for CASSYSVKLHEQYF.

The chain couples TRBV5-4 to TRBJ2-7; the match to TRBD2 covers 10 bases. The DNA end is a closer match to TRBJ2-4, so the J assignment may be wrong. This CDR3 is 14 amino acids long. In germline, CDR1 is SGHNT, CDR2 YYREEE (reference sequence). CDR3 protein: CASSTGTSVSIQYF. CDR3 nucleotides: TGTGCCAGCAGCACCGGGACTAGCGTATCCATTCAGTACTTC.

The chain employs TRBV6-4 and TRBJ2-1; 7 bases agree with TRBD1. There are 16 residues in the CDR3. V lost 4 bases and J lost 0; bases outside the gene matches: 6. The germline gives CDR1 MRHNA, CDR2 SNTAGT. The CDR3 sequence is CASSAQGLSSYNEQFF. The DNA for the CDR3 is TGTGCCAGCAGTGCACAGGGGCTAAGCTCCTACAATGAGCAGTTCTTC.

This clone was detected once. The V and J genes are TRBV28 and TRBJ2-5; 9 nucleotides match TRBD1. V gave up 8 bases and J gave up 5 bases; unmatched junction bases: 3. This CDR3 is built from 12 residues. Germline V gives CDR1 MDHEN, CDR2 SYDVKM. The DNA of the CDR3 is TGTGCCAGCCAGACAGGGGGGGAGACCCAGTACTTC. This translates into CASQTGGETQYF.

V usage is TRBV4-1 and J usage is TRBJ1-2, with 8 bases that match TRBD1. V gave up 5 bases and J gave up 4 bases; unmatched junction bases: 9. The CDR3 spans 15 residues. The germline CDR1 and CDR2 sequences are MGHRA and YSYEKL. DNA of the CDR3: TGCGCCAGCAGCATTCACAGGGGGGTCGGCTATGGCTACACCTTC. Residues: CASSIHRGVGYGYTF.